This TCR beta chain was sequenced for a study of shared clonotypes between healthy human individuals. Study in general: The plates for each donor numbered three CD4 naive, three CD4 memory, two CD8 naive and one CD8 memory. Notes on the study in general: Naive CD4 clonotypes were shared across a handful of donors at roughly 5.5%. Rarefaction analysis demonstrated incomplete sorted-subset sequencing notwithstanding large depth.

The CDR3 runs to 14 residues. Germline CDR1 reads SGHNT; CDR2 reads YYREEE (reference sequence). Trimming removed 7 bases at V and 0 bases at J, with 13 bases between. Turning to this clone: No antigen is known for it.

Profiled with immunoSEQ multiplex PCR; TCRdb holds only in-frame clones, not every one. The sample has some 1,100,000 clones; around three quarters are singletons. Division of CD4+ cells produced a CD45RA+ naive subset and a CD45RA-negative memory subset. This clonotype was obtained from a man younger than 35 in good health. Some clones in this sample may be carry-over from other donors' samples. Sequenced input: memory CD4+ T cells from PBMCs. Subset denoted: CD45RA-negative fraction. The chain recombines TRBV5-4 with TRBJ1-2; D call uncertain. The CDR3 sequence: CASRTDLANYGYTF. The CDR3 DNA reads TGTGCCAGCCGGACGGATCTAGCTAACTATGGCTACACCTTC.